The 15 T cell receptor beta chains in this list originate from one sample, sequenced in a study of shared clonotypes between healthy human individuals. Profiling relied on immunoSEQ multiplex PCR, and the TCRdb table lists in-frame clones only, not all of them. In the table there are around 2.5 million clones, roughly 93% of which are singletons. The material sequenced was naive CD4+ T cells from PBMCs. Subset: CD45RA+ positively selected. These receptors were collected from a man aged 18 to 35 in good health. Some clones in this sample may be carry-over from other donors' samples.

This chain uses TRBV27 with TRBJ1-4; 10 bases fit TRBD1. CDR3 length equals 20 residues. V lost 3 bases to trimming and J lost 1 base; unmatched junction nucleotides: 14. Germline CDR1 MNHEY, CDR2 SMNVEV (reference sequence). CDR3 sequence reads: CASSFYGFRTGGKTNEKLFF. The CDR3 DNA is TGTGCCAGCAGTTTTTATGGATTTCGGACAGGGGGAAAAACTAATGAAAAACTGTTTTTT.

This clone showed up just once. The chain couples TRBV18 to TRBJ1-3; 7 bases are a match to TRBD1. CDR3 length: 17 residues. Germline loops: CDR1 KGHSH, CDR2 LQKENI. The V gene end was trimmed by 1 base and the J gene end by 0 bases; junction bases not matched to a gene: 6. CDR3 in amino acids: CASSPRTGVDSGNTIYF. The CDR3 DNA reads as TGTGCCAGCTCACCACGGACAGGAGTTGACTCTGGAAACACCATATATTTT.

This chain uses TRBV9 with TRBJ2-1, with D perhaps matching TRBD2 (5 bases). Germline V gene lookup returns CDR1 SGDLS and CDR2 YYNGEE. The CDR3 is 13 residues long. V dropped 2 bases and J dropped 7 bases, with 10 bases sitting between them. CDR3 amino acids: CASSVRAENEQFF. For the CDR3, the DNA is TGTGCCAGCAGCGTGAGGGCGGAAAATGAGCAGTTCTTC.

This clone is a singleton in its sample. V gene TRBV30 combines with J gene TRBJ2-7; tentative D call: TRBD1 (6 bases). This CDR3 is 12 amino acids long. V was clipped by 3 bases and J by 4 bases, with 10 bases between them. Germline CDR1 is GTSNPN and CDR2 is SVGIG (reference sequence). The CDR3 DNA follows: TGTGCCTGGAGAAATACAGGGTACGAGCAGTACTTC. Translating it yields CAWRNTGYEQYF.

The CDR3 loop reads CASSTVGQLHRVYGYTF. CDR3 DNA: TGTGCCAGCAGTACTGTGGGACAGCTGCATCGGGTCTATGGCTACACCTTC. The gene calls are TRBV28 and TRBJ1-2; 7 bases fit TRBD1. V gave up 5 bases and J gave up 4 bases; unmatched junction bases: 16. The CDR3 spans 17 residues. CDR1 is MDHEN, CDR2 SYDVKM, per germline.

CDR3 region: CSVARDAGDTQYF. The CDR3 coding sequence is TGCAGCGTTGCCCGGGACGCTGGGGATACGCAGTATTTT. This sequence joins TRBV29-1 and TRBJ2-3; D may match TRBD1 or TRBD2 (5 bases each). Germline CDR1 SQVTM, CDR2 ANQGSEA. This CDR3 spans 13 amino acids. The V and J ends lost 4 bases and 6 bases respectively, with 14 bases between them.

The V gene is TRBV5-1, the J gene TRBJ2-7, with 9 bases lining up with TRBD1. The CDR3 is 16 residues long. Per germline, CDR1 SGHRS and CDR2 YFSETQ. V dropped 4 bases and J dropped 0; count of bases not matched to a gene: 8. The CDR3 coding sequence is TGCGCCAGCAGCCCGGCCGGGACAGGGAGCTCCTACGAGCAGTACTTC. Translating gives CASSPAGTGSSYEQYF.

V is TRBV5-1 and J is TRBJ2-7; 7 bases match TRBD2. This CDR3 spans 17 amino acids. V was pared by 2 bases and J by 3 bases, with 14 bases of the junction left unmatched. The germline CDR1 and CDR2 sequences are SGHRS and YFSETQ. The CDR3 protein is CASSFLAGRDYRYEQYF. The CDR3 DNA sequence: TGCGCCAGCAGCTTTTTGGCCGGCCGGGACTACCGCTACGAGCAGTACTTC.

The CDR3 here is CASSHAGENYGYTF. CDR3 sequence (DNA): TGCGCCAGCAGTCACGCCGGGGAGAACTATGGCTACACCTTC. The chain couples TRBV4-1 to TRBJ1-2; D gene unclear. Trimming removed 6 bases at V and 2 bases at J, with 13 bases between. The CDR3 is made up of 14 amino acids. Germline-derived CDR1 and CDR2 are MGHRA and YSYEKL.

V is TRBV29-1 and J is TRBJ1-1; 7 nucleotides match TRBD1. Germline CDR1 SQVTM, CDR2 ANQGSEA. The V and J ends lost 6 bases and 10 bases, in that order; junction bases with no gene match: 17. CDR3 length equals 14 residues. Written as DNA, the CDR3 is TGCAGCGTCGAAACCACAGACAGGGCTGGAGGAGCTTTCTTT. Translated, it gives CSVETTDRAGGAFF.

The CDR3 sequence: CASSPPLPGELFF. DNA of the CDR3: TGTGCCAGCAGCCCACCCCTCCCCGGGGAGCTGTTTTTT. This rearrangement joins TRBV7-9 to TRBJ2-2; D not certain. V was pared by 5 bases and J by 6 bases, with 10 bases between. The CDR3 has 13 residues. The germline CDR1 and CDR2 sequences are SEHNR and FQNEAQ (reference sequence). The variable domain in full, with the rest retrieved from reference TRBV7-9 and TRBJ2-2, is DTGVSQNPRHKITKRGQNVTFRCDPISEHNRLYWYRQTLGQGPEFLTYFQNEAQLEKSRLLSDRFSAERPKGSFSTLEIQRTEQGDSAMYLCASSPPLPGELFFGEGSRLTVL.

This clone appeared a few times. Other DNA sequences in this specimen translate into the identical CDR3. The chain joins TRBV9 to TRBJ1-1, with D perhaps TRBD1 (5 bases). The V gene lost 2 bases and the J gene lost 1 base, with 6 bases spanning the gap. This CDR3 is built from 13 residues. The V gene's germline CDR1 is SGDLS and CDR2 YYNGEE. The DNA of the CDR3 is TGTGCCAGCAGCGTCACAGGGAACACTGAAGCTTTCTTT. It yields the protein CASSVTGNTEAFF.

The J gene is TRBJ2-7, the V gene TRBV28, with 9 bases fitting TRBD1. Germline CDR1 is MDHEN and CDR2 is SYDVKM. V lost 5 bases to trimming and J lost 7 bases; unmatched junction nucleotides: 12. There are 15 residues in the CDR3. CDR3 DNA: TGTGCCAGCAGTCCGCCGGGACAGGGAGCCGGAGAGCAGTACTTC. Amino acids: CASSPPGQGAGEQYF.

The genes are TRBV6-6 and TRBJ1-1; D not resolved. Trimming cost V 6 bases and J 0 bases, with 11 bases left between them. The CDR3 has 14 amino acids. Per germline, CDR1 MNHNY and CDR2 SVGAGI (reference sequence). The CDR3 loop reads CASRETLMNTEAFF. As DNA, the CDR3 is TGTGCCAGCAGGGAGACACTTATGAACACTGAAGCTTTCTTT.

This chain links TRBV11-1 with TRBJ2-1; no clear D gene. Germline values: CDR1 SGHAT, CDR2 FQDESV (reference sequence). Trimming took off 3 bases at V and 8 bases at J, with 17 bases between the two ends. CDR3 length: 15 residues. This CDR3 is CASSFLPTGTDEQFF. In DNA form, the CDR3 reads TGTGCCAGCAGCTTCCTACCCACTGGAACGGATGAGCAGTTCTTC. Filled out from reference TRBV11-1 and TRBJ2-1, the complete variable domain reads EAEVAQSPRYKITEKSQAVAFWCDPISGHATLYWYRQILGQGPELLVQFQDESVVDDSQLPKDRFSAERLKGVDSTLKIQPAELGDSAMYLCASSFLPTGTDEQFFGPGTRLTVL.